This T cell receptor (beta chain) was obtained from a study of blood T cell repertoires in COVID-19. The CDR3 is made up of 16 amino acids. Germline V gene data show CDR1 as SGHAT and CDR2 as FQNNGV. Losses at the gene ends were 1 base for V and 8 bases for J; bases not matched to a gene: 8. Profiled with immunoSEQ multiplex PCR; TCRdb holds only in-frame clones, not every one. The data show about 44,000 clones, about 90% seen once. This clone was detected once. Sequencing used peripheral blood. V and J are TRBV11-2 and TRBJ2-2, with TRBD2 matching 9 bases. This clonotype was obtained from a middle-aged woman with acute or convalescent COVID-19. This chain's CDR3 is CASSLGGLASGGELFF. The CDR3, as DNA: TGTGCCAGCAGCTTAGGTGGACTAGCGTCAGGTGGGGAGCTGTTTTTT.